The rows below give T cell receptor beta chains drawn from one sample of a study of blood T cell repertoires in COVID-19. Method: immunoSEQ multiplex PCR; TCRdb's copy keeps in-frame clones and lacks some. The data show hundreds of thousands of clones, with approximately 89% seen just once and approximately 1.9% held by the top ten. The sequenced sample consisted of PBMCs or T cells enriched from blood (not recorded which). These receptors were collected from a man in his forties or fifties in a cohort exposed to, infected with or recovered from COVID-19 (not recorded which). CDR3s include the opening cysteine and the closing phenylalanine or tryptophan. The D gene is left open where the match is weak. Clone size appears in some rows only: once, few, many, or a class for an expanded clone.

. TRBJ1-1 TRBV19 TRBD1 CASSLNTWTGTEAFF TGTGCCAGTAGTCTGAACACTTGGACAGGCACTGAAGCTTTCTTT
. TRBJ2-2 TRBV10-3 . CAIMTGSNTGELFF TGTGCCATCATGACAGGATCGAACACCGGGGAGCTGTTTTTT
. TRBJ1-6 TRBV27 . CASSSYNSPLHF TGTGCCAGCAGTTCGTATAATTCACCCCTCCACTTT
few TRBJ2-7 TRBV18 TRBD1 CASSLPGQGVWEQYF TGTGCCAGCTCACTCCCGGGACAGGGGGTGTGGGAGCAGTACTTC
. TRBJ1-2 TRBV6-6 TRBD1 CASSYTQTGGKDGYTF TGTGCCAGCAGTTACACCCAGACAGGGGGGAAGGATGGCTACACCTTC
. TRBJ1-4 TRBV27 . CASSPSGRGTEKLFF TGTGCCAGCAGTCCCTCCGGCAGGGGAACAGAAAAACTGTTTTTT
. TRBJ1-1 TRBV11-2 . CASSPTGNEAFF TGTGCCAGCAGCCCCACCGGTAATGAAGCTTTCTTT
. TRBJ2-1 TRBV28 . CASRGSVSSYNEQFF TGTGCCAGCAGGGGTAGCGTTAGCTCCTACAATGAGCAGTTCTTC
. TRBJ2-3 TRBV3-1/TRBV3-2 TRBD2 CASSLRLAPRSTDTQYF TGTGCCAGCAGCCTCAGACTAGCCCCACGCAGCACAGATACGCAGTATTTT
. TRBJ2-5 TRBV25-1 . CASSDRSLETQYF TGTGCCAGCAGTGACCGTAGTTTGGAGACCCAGTACTTC
. TRBJ1-2 TRBV30 TRBD1 CAWSRQGTFGYTF TGTGCCTGGAGCCGACAGGGGACCTTCGGCTACACCTTC
. TRBJ1-4 TRBV19 TRBD1 CASSFRDRERNEKLFF TGTGCCAGTAGTTTCAGGGACAGGGAACGCAATGAAAAACTGTTTTTT
. TRBJ2-7 TRBV5-1 . CASSLVTGNEQYF TGCGCCAGCAGCTTGGTTACAGGGAACGAGCAGTACTTC
. TRBJ1-1 TRBV7-2 . CASSLADGMNTEAFF TGTGCCAGCAGCTTAGCCGACGGGATGAACACTGAAGCTTTCTTT
. TRBJ2-3 TRBV7-9 TRBD2 CASSPQLAASTDTQYF TGTGCCAGCAGCCCCCAACTAGCGGCTAGCACAGATACGCAGTATTTT
. TRBJ1-1 TRBV6-5 . CASSEPHLNTEAFF TGTGCCAGCTCAGAACCACATTTGAACACTGAAGCTTTCTTT
. TRBJ2-2 TRBV7-9 . CASRPTGRNTGELFF TGTGCCAGCAGGCCCACAGGGAGAAACACCGGGGAGCTGTTTTTT
. TRBJ1-2 TRBV24-1 TRBD1 CATSETGGRGDYGYTF TGTGCCACCAGTGAGACAGGGGGCAGGGGGGACTATGGCTACACCTTC
. TRBJ2-6 TRBV7-8 . CASSHKSGANVLTF TGTGCCAGCAGCCACAAATCTGGGGCCAACGTCCTGACTTTC
. TRBJ2-1 TRBV6-4 TRBD1 CASSDTDRGQQFF TGTGCCAGCAGTGACACGGACAGGGGGCAGCAGTTCTTC
. TRBJ2-7 TRBV11-2 . CASSLVDYPYEQYF TGTGCCAGCAGCTTAGTTGACTACCCCTACGAGCAGTACTTC
. TRBJ2-1 TRBV6-5 . CASSYPSANEQFF TGTGCCAGCAGTTACCCAAGCGCCAATGAGCAGTTCTTC
. TRBJ2-4 TRBV24-1 TRBD1 CATSDTTGGWDF TGTGCCACCAGTGATACGACAGGGGGCTGGGACTTC
once TRBJ1-1 TRBV4-2 TRBD1 CASSHGQGNTEAFF TGTGCCAGCAGCCACGGACAGGGGAACACTGAAGCTTTCTTT
. TRBJ1-3 TRBV19 . CASSIAVSGNTIYF TGTGCCAGTAGTATAGCTGTCTCTGGAAACACCATATATTTT
. TRBJ2-1 TRBV12-3/TRBV12-4 TRBD1 CASAGQGVGEQFF TGTGCCAGTGCGGGACAGGGGGTAGGGGAGCAGTTCTTC
. TRBJ1-1 TRBV6-6 . CASSYLPGRDTEAFF TGTGCCAGCAGTTACCTTCCAGGGAGGGACACTGAAGCTTTCTTT
. TRBJ2-3 TRBV28 . CASSLRGSTDTQYF TGTGCCAGCAGTTTGAGGGGGTCCACAGATACGCAGTATTTT
. TRBJ2-7 TRBV18 . CASSRSGTSSYEQYF TGTGCCAGCTCACGGTCCGGGACAAGCTCCTACGAGCAGTACTTC
. TRBJ2-1 TRBV3-1/TRBV3-2 . CASSQDRTSPLREQFF TGTGCCAGCAGCCAAGATCGCACTAGCCCCCTACGGGAGCAGTTCTTC
. TRBJ2-5 TRBV20-1 . CSAPSQETQYF TGCAGTGCACCTAGCCAAGAGACCCAGTACTTC
. TRBJ2-7 TRBV5-8 . CASSSLQYEQYF TGTGCCAGCAGCTCATTGCAGTACGAGCAGTACTTC
. TRBJ2-7 TRBV30 TRBD2 CAGLLAGVDEQYF TGTGCCGGACTCCTAGCGGGAGTTGACGAGCAGTACTTC
. TRBJ2-1 TRBV3-1/TRBV3-2 . CASSPTGLNEQFF TGTGCCAGCAGTCCCACAGGGTTGAATGAGCAGTTCTTC
. TRBJ1-1 TRBV2 . CASIGGLRAFF TGTGCCAGCATAGGAGGGTTAAGGGCTTTCTTT
. TRBJ2-3 TRBV7-7 . CASSLMGAGTQYF TGTGCCAGCAGCTTAATGGGGGCCGGTACGCAGTATTTT
. TRBJ1-1 TRBV29-1 . CSVSDYSEAFF TGCAGCGTTTCCGACTACAGTGAAGCTTTCTTT
once TRBJ1-5 TRBV28 . CASSLGGNSNQPQHF TGTGCCAGCAGTTTGGGGGGGAATAGCAATCAGCCCCAGCATTTT
. TRBJ2-7 TRBV6-2/TRBV6-3 TRBD2 CASSSRTRGINEQYF TGTGCCAGCAGTTCCCGGACTAGAGGGATCAACGAGCAGTACTTC
. TRBJ2-1 TRBV6-5 TRBD2 CASSYGGSGINEQFF TGTGCCAGCAGTTACGGGGGTAGCGGGATAAATGAGCAGTTCTTC
. TRBJ1-1 TRBV24-1 . CATSGAGNTEAFF TGTGCCACCAGTGGTGCGGGGAACACTGAAGCTTTCTTT
. TRBJ1-1 TRBV18 . CASSPAVNTEAFF TGTGCCAGCTCACCTGCGGTGAACACTGAAGCTTTCTTT
. TRBJ2-1 TRBV30 TRBD2 CACLLAGGYNEQFF TGTGCCTGCTTGCTAGCGGGCGGATACAATGAGCAGTTCTTC
. TRBJ2-1 TRBV18 . CASSPGLQYNEQFF TGTGCCAGCTCACCAGGCCTTCAGTACAATGAGCAGTTCTTC
. TRBJ2-7 TRBV5-1 TRBD2 CASSPSLAGAGEQYF TGCGCCAGCAGCCCATCTCTAGCGGGAGCGGGCGAGCAGTACTTC
. TRBJ2-7 TRBV10-3 TRBD2 CATSEGERETYEQYF TGTGCCACCTCCGAGGGCGAGCGGGAGACCTACGAGCAGTACTTC
. TRBJ1-5 TRBV19 . CASSIKRGGQPQHF TGTGCCAGTAGTATTAAGAGGGGGGGACAGCCCCAGCATTTT
. TRBJ1-5 TRBV28 TRBD1 CASSLSLRGSSNQPQHF TGTGCCAGCAGTTTAAGCCTCAGGGGGTCTAGCAATCAGCCCCAGCATTTT
. TRBJ2-3 TRBV25-1 . CASRDLAGTDTQYF TGTGCCAGCAGGGACCTAGCTGGCACAGATACGCAGTATTTT
. TRBJ1-5 TRBV19 TRBD1 CASSIGGRGQFQPQHF TGTGCCAGTAGTATCGGTGGCAGGGGGCAATTTCAGCCCCAGCATTTT
. TRBJ1-6 TRBV2 . CTSSEVIPRRSYNSPLHF TGTACCAGCAGTGAGGTGATACCCAGGAGGTCCTATAATTCACCCCTCCACTTT
. TRBJ1-1 TRBV30 TRBD1 CAWRGTGGGSTEAFF TGTGCCTGGAGGGGAACAGGGGGCGGAAGCACTGAAGCTTTCTTT
. TRBJ1-5 TRBV6-5 TRBD1 CASSYDRGSNQPQHF TGTGCCAGCAGTTACGACAGGGGAAGCAATCAGCCCCAGCATTTT
. TRBJ2-3 TRBV3-1/TRBV3-2 . CASSLAGSTDTQYF TGTGCCAGCAGCCTCGCCGGGAGCACAGATACGCAGTATTTT
. TRBJ2-2 TRBV5-1 . CASSLVRGVGGTGELFF TGCGCCAGCAGCTTGGTCCGGGGAGTAGGGGGCACCGGGGAGCTGTTTTTT
. TRBJ2-7 TRBV5-6 . CASKRGSSSYEQYF TGTGCCAGCAAAAGGGGTTCCTCCTCCTACGAGCAGTACTTC
. TRBJ2-7 TRBV28 . CASSPDMGSSYEQYF TGTGCCAGCAGTCCTGACATGGGTTCCTCCTACGAGCAGTACTTC
once TRBJ1-1 TRBV11-3 TRBD1 CASSLDLGDRGFRNTEAFF TGTGCCAGCAGCTTAGATTTAGGTGACAGGGGTTTTAGGAACACTGAAGCTTTCTTT
. TRBJ2-7 TRBV27 TRBD1 CASSLTGDLAEQYF TGTGCCAGCAGTCTGACAGGGGACCTCGCAGAGCAGTACTTC